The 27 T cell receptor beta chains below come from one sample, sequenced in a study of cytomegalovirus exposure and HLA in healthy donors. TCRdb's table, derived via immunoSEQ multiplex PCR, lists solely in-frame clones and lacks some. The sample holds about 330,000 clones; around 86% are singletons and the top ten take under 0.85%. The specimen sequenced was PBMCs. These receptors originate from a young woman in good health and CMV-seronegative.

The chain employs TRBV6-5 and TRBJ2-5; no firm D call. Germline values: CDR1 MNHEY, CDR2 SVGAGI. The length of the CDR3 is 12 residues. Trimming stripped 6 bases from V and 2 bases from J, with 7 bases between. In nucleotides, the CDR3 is TGTGCCAGCAGGAGGCATCAAGAGACCCAGTACTTC. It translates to CASRRHQETQYF.

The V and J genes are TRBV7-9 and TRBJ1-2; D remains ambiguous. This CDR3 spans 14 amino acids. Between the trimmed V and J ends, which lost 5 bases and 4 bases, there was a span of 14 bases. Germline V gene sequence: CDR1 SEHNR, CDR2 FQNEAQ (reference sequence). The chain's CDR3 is CASSPPSPLYGYTF. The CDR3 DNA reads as TGTGCCAGCAGCCCACCAAGCCCCCTCTATGGCTACACCTTC.

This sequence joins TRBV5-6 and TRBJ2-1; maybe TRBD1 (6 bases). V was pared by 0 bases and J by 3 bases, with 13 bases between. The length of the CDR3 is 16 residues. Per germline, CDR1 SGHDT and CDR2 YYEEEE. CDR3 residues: CASSLDRDAYYNEQFF. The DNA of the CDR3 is TGTGCCAGCAGCTTGGACAGGGATGCTTACTACAATGAGCAGTTCTTC.

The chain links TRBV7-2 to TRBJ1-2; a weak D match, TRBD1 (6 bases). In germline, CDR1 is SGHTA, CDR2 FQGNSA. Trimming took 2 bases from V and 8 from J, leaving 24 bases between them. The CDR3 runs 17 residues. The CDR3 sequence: CASSLNVRAGGPLGYTF. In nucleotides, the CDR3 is TGTGCCAGCAGCTTAAATGTGAGGGCGGGGGGGCCCCTAGGCTACACCTTC.

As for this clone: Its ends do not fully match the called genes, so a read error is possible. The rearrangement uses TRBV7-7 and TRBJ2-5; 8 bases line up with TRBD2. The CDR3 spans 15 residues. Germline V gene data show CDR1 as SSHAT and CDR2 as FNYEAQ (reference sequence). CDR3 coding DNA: TGTGCTAGCAGCCCCCGGGGGGGACTCCAAGAGACCCAGTACTTC. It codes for CASSPRGGLQETQYF.

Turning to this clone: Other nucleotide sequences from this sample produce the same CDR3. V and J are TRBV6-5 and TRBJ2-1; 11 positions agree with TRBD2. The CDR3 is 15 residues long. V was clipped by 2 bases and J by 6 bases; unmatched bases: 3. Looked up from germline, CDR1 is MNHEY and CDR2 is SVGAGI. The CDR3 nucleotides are TGTGCCAGCAGTTACGGACTAGCGGGCTTCAATGAGCAGTTCTTC. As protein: CASSYGLAGFNEQFF.

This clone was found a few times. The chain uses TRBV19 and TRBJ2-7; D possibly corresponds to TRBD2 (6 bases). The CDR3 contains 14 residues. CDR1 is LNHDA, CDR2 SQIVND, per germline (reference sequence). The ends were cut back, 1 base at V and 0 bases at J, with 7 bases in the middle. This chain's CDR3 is CASSIAGDSYEQYF. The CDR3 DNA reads TGTGCCAGTAGTATAGCGGGAGACTCCTACGAGCAGTACTTC.

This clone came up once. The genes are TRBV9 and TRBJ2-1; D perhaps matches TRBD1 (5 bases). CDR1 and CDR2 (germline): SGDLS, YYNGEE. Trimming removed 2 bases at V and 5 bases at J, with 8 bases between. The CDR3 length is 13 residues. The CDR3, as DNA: TGTGCCAGCAGCGTTACAGGAAACAATGAGCAGTTCTTC. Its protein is CASSVTGNNEQFF.

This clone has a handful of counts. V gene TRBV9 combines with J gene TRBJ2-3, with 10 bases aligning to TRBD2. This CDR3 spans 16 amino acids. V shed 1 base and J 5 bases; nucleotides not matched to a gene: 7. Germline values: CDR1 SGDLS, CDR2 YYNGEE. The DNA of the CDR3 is TGTGCCAGCAGCGTATTAGCGGGAGGCTCTGAAGATACGCAGTATTTT. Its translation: CASSVLAGGSEDTQYF.

The CDR3 nucleotides read TGTGCCAGCAGCCTGACTAGCGGGGACAATGAGCAGTTCTTC. It codes for CASSLTSGDNEQFF. This chain links TRBV7-2 with TRBJ2-1, with 11 bases identical to TRBD2. This CDR3 has 14 amino acids. Germline CDR1 and CDR2: SGHTA and FQGNSA. With V trimmed by 5 bases and J by 5 bases, 2 bases remained unmatched.

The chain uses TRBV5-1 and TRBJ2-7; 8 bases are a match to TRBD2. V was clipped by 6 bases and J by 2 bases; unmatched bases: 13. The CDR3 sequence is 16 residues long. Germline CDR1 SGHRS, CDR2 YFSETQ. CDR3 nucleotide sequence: TGCGCCAGCAAACCCCGTGCGGGAGGCCCCACCTACGAGCAGTACTTC. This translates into CASKPRAGGPTYEQYF.

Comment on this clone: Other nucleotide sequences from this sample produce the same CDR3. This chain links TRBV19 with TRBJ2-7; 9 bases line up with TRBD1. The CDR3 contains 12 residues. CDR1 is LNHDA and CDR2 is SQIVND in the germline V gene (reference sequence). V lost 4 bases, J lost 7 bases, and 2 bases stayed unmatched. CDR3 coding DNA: TGTGCCAGTAGTACTGGACAGGGGGAGCAGTACTTC. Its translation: CASSTGQGEQYF.

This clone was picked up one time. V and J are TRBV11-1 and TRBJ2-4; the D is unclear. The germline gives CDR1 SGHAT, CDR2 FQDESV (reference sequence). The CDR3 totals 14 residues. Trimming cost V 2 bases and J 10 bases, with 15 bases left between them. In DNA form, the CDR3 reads TGTGCCAGCAGCTTAAACCTCCACTGGTCTATTCAGTACTTC. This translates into CASSLNLHWSIQYF.

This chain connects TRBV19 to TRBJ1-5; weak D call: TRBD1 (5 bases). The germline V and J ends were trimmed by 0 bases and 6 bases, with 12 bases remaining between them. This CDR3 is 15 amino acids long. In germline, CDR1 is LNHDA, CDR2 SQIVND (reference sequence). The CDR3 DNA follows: TGTGCCAGTAGTATAGACAGGGAGGGTGCTCAGCCCCAGCATTTT. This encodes CASSIDREGAQPQHF.

CDR3 in DNA: TGTGCCAGCAGCTTTCCGGGTGTGGTGGGGCAGTTCTTC. Translating gives CASSFPGVVGQFF. The chain has TRBV7-2 and TRBJ2-1; D gene ambiguous. CDR1 SGHTA and CDR2 FQGNSA come from the germline V gene. This CDR3 contains 13 residues. V lost 3 bases and J lost 12, with 15 bases in between.

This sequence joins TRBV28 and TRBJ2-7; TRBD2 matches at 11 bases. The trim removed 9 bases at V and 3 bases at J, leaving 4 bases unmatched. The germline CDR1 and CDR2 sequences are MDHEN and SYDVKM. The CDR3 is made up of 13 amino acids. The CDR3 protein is CASTSGSLYEQYF. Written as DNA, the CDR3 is TGTGCCAGTACTAGCGGGAGCCTCTACGAGCAGTACTTC. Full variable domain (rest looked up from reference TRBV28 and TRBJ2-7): DVKVTQSSRYLVKRTGEKVFLECVQDMDHENMFWYRQDPGLGLRLIYFSYDVKMKEKGDIPEGYSVSREKKERFSLILESASTNQTSMYLCASTSGSLYEQYFGPGTRLTVT.

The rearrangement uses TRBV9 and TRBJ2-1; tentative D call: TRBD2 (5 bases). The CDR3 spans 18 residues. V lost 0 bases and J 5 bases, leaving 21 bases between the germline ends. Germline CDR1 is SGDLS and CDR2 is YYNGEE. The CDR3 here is CASSVEVDVGRGNNEQFF. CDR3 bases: TGTGCCAGCAGCGTAGAAGTGGATGTGGGGAGAGGTAACAATGAGCAGTTCTTC.

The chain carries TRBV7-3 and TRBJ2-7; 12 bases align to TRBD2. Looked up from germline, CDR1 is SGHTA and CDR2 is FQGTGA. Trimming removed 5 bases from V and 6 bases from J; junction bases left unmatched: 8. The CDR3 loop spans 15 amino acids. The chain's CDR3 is CASSPGGTSGFEQYF. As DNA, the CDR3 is TGTGCCAGCAGCCCAGGGGGGACTAGCGGGTTCGAGCAGTACTTC.

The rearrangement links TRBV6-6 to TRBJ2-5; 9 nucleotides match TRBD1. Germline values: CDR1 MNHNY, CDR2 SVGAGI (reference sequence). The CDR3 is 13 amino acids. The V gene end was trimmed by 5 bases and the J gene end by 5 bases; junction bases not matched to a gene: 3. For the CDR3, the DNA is TGTGCCAGCAGTCGGGACAGGGACGAGACCCAGTACTTC. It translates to CASSRDRDETQYF.

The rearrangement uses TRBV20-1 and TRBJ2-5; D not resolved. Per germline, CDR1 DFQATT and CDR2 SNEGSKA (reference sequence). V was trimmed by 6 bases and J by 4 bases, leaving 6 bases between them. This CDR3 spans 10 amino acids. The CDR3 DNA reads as TGCAGTGCCATGCGAGAGACCCAGTACTTC. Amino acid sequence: CSAMRETQYF.

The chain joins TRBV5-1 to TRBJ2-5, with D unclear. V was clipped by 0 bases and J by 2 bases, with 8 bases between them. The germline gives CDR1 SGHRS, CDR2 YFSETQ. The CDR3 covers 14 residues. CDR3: CASSLGAGQETQYF. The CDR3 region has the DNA TGCGCCAGCAGCTTGGGCGCAGGACAAGAGACCCAGTACTTC.

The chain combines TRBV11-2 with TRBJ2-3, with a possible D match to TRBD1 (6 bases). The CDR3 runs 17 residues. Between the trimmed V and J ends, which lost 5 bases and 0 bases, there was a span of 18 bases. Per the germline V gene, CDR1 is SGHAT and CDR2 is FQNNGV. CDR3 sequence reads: CASSPMRTVASTDTQYF. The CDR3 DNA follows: TGTGCCAGCAGCCCGATGCGGACAGTAGCGAGCACAGATACGCAGTATTTT.

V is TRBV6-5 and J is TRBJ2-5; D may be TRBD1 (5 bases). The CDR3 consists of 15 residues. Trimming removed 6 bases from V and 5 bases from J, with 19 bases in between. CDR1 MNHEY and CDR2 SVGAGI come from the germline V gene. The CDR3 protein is CASSSRGSLGETQYF. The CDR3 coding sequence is TGTGCCAGCAGCTCAAGGGGATCCCTCGGGGAGACCCAGTACTTC.

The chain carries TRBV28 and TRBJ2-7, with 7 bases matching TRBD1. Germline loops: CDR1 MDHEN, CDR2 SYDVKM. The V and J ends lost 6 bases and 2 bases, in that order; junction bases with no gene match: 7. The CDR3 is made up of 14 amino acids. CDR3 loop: CASSLMGQTYEQYF. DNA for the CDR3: TGTGCCAGCAGCCTGATGGGACAGACCTACGAGCAGTACTTC. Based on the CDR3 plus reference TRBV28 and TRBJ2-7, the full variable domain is DVKVTQSSRYLVKRTGEKVFLECVQDMDHENMFWYRQDPGLGLRLIYFSYDVKMKEKGDIPEGYSVSREKKERFSLILESASTNQTSMYLCASSLMGQTYEQYFGPGTRLTVT.

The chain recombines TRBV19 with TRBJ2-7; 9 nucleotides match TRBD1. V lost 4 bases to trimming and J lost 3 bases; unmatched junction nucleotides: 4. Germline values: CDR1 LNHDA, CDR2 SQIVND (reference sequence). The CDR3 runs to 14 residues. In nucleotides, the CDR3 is TGTGCCAGTAGTACCCGGGACAGGGTCTACGAGCAGTACTTC. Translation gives CASSTRDRVYEQYF.

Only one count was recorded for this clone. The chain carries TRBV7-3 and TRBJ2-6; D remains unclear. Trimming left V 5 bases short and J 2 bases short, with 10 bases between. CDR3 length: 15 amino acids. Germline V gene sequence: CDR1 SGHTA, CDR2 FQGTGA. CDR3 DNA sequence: TGTGCCAGCAGCCCTTTAGTAGCTGGGGCCAACGTCCTGACTTTC. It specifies CASSPLVAGANVLTF.

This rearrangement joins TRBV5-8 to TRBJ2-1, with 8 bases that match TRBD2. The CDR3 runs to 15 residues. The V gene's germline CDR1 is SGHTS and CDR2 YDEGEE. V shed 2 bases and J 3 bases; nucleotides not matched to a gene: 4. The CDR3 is CASSFGLAGYNEQFF. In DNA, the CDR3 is TGTGCCAGCAGCTTTGGCCTAGCGGGCTACAATGAGCAGTTCTTC.